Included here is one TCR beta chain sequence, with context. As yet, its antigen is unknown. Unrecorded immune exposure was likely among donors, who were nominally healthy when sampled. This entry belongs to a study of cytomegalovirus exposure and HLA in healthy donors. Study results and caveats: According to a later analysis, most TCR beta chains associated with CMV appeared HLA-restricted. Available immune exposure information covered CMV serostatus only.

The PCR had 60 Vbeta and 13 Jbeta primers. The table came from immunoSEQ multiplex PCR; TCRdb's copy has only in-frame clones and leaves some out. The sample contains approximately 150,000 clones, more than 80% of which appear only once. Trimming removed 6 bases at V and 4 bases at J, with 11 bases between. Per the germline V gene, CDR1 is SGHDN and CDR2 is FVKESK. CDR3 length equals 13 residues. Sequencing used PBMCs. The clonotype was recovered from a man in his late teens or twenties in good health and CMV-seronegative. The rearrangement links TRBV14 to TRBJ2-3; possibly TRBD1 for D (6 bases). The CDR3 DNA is TGTGCCAGCAGATACTCAGGGGCAGATACGCAGTATTTT. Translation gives CASRYSGADTQYF. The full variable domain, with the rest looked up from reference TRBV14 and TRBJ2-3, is EAGVTQFPSHSVIEKGQTVTLRCDPISGHDNLYWYRRVMGKEIKFLLHFVKESKQDESGMPNNRFLAERTGGTYSTLKVQPAELEDSGVYFCASRYSGADTQYFGPGTRLTVL.